There are a few counts of the clone carrying this TCR beta chain. This sample is drawn from a study of T cells after yellow fever vaccination. In germline, CDR1 is MNHNS, CDR2 SASEGT. The V gene end was trimmed by 7 bases and the J gene end by 2 bases; junction bases not matched to a gene: 6. The CDR3 contains 14 residues. TCRdb processed the 5' RACE reads anew with MiXCR; each CDR3 protein has one entry. This table has 400,000 or so distinct CDR3 sequences, around 10% appearing once. The receptor's source is a man aged 18 to 35 who received the YFV17D yellow fever vaccine. Sample: PBMCs, taken on the day of the first yellow fever vaccination. The V and J genes are TRBV6-1 and TRBJ2-3; 7 nucleotides match TRBD2. This chain's CDR3 is CASIGTSDTDTQYF. The CDR3 DNA reads as TGTGCCAGCATAGGAACTAGCGACACAGATACGCAGTATTTT.